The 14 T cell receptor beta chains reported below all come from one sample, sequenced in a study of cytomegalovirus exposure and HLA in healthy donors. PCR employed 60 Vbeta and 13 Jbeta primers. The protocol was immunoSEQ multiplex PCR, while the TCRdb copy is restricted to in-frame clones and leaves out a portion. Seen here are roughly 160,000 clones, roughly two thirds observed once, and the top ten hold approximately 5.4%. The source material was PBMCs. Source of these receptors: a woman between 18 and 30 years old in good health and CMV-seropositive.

The CDR3 loop reads CASSLLETGRTEAFF. DNA for the CDR3: TGTGCCAGCAGCTTGTTGGAGACAGGGCGCACTGAAGCTTTCTTT. The genes are TRBV5-4 and TRBJ1-1; 7 bases line up with TRBD1. V gave up 1 base and J gave up 4 bases; unmatched junction bases: 7. This CDR3 spans 15 amino acids. Germline CDR1 and CDR2: SGHNT and YYREEE (reference sequence).

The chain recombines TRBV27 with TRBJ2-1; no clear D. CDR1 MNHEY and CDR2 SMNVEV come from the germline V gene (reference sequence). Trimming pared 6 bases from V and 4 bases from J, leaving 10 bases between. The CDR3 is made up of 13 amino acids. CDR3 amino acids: CASSQESYNEQFF. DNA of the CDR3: TGTGCCAGCAGCCAAGAGTCGTACAATGAGCAGTTCTTC.

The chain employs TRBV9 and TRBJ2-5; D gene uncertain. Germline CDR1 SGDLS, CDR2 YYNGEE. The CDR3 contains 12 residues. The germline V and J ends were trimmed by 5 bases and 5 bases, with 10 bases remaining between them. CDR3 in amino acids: CASSGPRETQYF. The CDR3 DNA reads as TGTGCCAGCAGTGGGCCTCGGGAGACCCAGTACTTC.

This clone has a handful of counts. This CDR3 is CASSDPTGNTEAFF. As DNA, the CDR3 is TGTGCCAGCTCTGACCCGACGGGTAACACTGAAGCTTTCTTT. The chain joins TRBV18 to TRBJ1-1; D is uncertain. Germline CDR1 and CDR2: KGHSH and LQKENI. Trimming stripped 6 bases from V and 2 bases from J, with 13 bases between. The CDR3 runs 14 residues. Complete variable domain (other parts from reference TRBV18 and TRBJ1-1): NAGVMQNPRHLVRRRGQEARLRCSPMKGHSHVYWYRQLPEEGLKFMVYLQKENIIDESGMPKERFSAEFPKEGPSILRIQQVVRGDSAAYFCASSDPTGNTEAFFGQGTRLTVV.

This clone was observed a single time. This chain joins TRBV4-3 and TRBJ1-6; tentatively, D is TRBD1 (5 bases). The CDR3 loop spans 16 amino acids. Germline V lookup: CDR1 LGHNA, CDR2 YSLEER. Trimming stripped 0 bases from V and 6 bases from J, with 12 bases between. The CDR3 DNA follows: TGCGCCAGCAGCCAAGAATGGGGCAGTACTAATTCACCCCTCCACTTT. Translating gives CASSQEWGSTNSPLHF.

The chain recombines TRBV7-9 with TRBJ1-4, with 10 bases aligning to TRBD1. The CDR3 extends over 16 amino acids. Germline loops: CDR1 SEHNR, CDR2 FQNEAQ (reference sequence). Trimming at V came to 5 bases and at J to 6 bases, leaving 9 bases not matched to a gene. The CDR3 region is CASSPVEGTGDEKLFF. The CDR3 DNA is TGTGCCAGCAGCCCAGTGGAGGGGACAGGGGATGAAAAACTGTTTTTT.

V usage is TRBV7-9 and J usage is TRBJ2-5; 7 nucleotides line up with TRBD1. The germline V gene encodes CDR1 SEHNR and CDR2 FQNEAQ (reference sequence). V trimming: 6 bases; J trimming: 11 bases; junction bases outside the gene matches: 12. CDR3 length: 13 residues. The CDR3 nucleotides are TGTGCCAGCAGTTATACAGGGGACGAAGAGCAGTACTTC. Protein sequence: CASSYTGDEEQYF.

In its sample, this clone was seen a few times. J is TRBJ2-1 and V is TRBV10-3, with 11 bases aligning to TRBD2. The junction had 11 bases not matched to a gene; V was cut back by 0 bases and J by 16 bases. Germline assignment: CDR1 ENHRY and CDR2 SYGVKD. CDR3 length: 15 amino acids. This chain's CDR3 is CAISESGTSGGVSFF. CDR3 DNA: TGTGCCATCAGTGAGTCGGGAACTAGCGGGGGAGTCTCATTCTTC.

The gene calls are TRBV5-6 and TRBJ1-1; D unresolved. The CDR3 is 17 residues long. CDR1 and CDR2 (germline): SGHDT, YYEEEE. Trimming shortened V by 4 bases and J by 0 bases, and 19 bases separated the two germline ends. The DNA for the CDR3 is TGTGCCAGCAGCCCCGATTTTGGAGGCAGTATGAACACTGAAGCTTTCTTT. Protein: CASSPDFGGSMNTEAFF. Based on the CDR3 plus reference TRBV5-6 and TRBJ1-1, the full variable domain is DAGVTQSPTHLIKTRGQQVTLRCSPKSGHDTVSWYQQALGQGPQFIFQYYEEEERQRGNFPDRFSGHQFPNYSSELNVNALLLGDSALYLCASSPDFGGSMNTEAFFGQGTRLTVV.

This chain's CDR3 is CASSESRLAGGSYEQYF. Written as DNA, the CDR3 is TGCGCCAGCAGTGAGTCGAGGCTAGCGGGGGGCTCATACGAGCAGTACTTC. The rearrangement joins TRBV10-2 to TRBJ2-7; 11 positions match TRBD2. The trim removed 0 bases at V and 4 bases at J, leaving 8 bases unmatched. The CDR3 covers 17 residues. Germline-derived CDR1 and CDR2 are WSHSY and SAAADI.

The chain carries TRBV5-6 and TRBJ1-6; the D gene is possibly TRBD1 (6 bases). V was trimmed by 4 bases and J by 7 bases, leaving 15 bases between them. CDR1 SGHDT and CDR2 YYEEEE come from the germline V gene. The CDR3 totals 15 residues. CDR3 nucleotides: TGTGCCAGCAGCCCCTGGGGGGGGGCGAATTCACCCCTCCACTTT. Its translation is CASSPWGGANSPLHF.

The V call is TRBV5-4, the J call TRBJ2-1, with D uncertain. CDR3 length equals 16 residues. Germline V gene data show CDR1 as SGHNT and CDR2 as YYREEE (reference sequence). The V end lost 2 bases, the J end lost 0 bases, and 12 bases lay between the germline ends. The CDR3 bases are TGTGCCAGCAGCTTCCCCGGGTCCAGCTCCTACAATGAGCAGTTCTTC. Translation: CASSFPGSSSYNEQFF.

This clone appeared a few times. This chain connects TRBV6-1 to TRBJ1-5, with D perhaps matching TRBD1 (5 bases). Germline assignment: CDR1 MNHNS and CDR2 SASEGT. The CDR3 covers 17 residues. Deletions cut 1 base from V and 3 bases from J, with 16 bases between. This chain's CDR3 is CASSEESGRAFNQPQHF. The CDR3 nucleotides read TGTGCCAGCAGTGAAGAGTCAGGGAGGGCGTTCAATCAGCCCCAGCATTTT.

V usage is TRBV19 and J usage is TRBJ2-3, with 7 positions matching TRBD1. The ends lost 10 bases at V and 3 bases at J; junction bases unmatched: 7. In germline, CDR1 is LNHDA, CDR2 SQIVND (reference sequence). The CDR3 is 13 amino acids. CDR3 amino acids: CATTGTETDTQYF. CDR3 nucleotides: TGTGCCACGACAGGGACAGAAACAGATACGCAGTATTTT.